This T cell receptor (beta chain) was found in a study of T cell repertoires in cytomegalovirus infection. Study findings and constraints: Of the TCR beta families, the public ones yielded a cumulative frequency that identified carriers of CMV plus the relevant HLA. HLA-C-restricted CMV clonotypes gave the most frequent clonotype in two of eight donors.

V gave up 3 bases and J gave up 9 bases, with 11 bases separating them. Germline loops: CDR1 SGHAT, CDR2 FQDESV (reference sequence). The CDR3 spans 13 residues. TCRdb re-called the reads through MiXCR, storing one row per CDR3 protein. Of fewer than 900,000 distinct CDR3 sequences listed, roughly 29% are singletons. Note on this clonotype: Its antigen remains unknown.

The receptor comes from a human donor in good health (CMV status not recorded). Some clones in this sample may be carry-over from other donors' samples. The starting material was cultured CD8+ T cells from PBMCs, obtained from culture after CMV antigen stimulation. The rearrangement uses TRBV11-1 and TRBJ1-4; tentative D call: TRBD1 (6 bases). The CDR3 sequence is CASSFGDTQKLFF. CDR3 nucleotide sequence: TGTGCCAGCAGCTTCGGGGACACTCAAAAACTGTTTTTT.